The clone carrying this T cell receptor (beta chain) came up a few times. Its antigen is as yet unknown. These data originate in a study of cytomegalovirus exposure and HLA in healthy donors. Study results and limitations: In the approximately 120 validation repertoires, a later analysis found that first-cohort TCR clusters tended to co-occur. The study put some 150 TCR beta chains on its list as cytomegalovirus-associated. Diagnosis of cytomegalovirus status made by the classifier reportedly showed high specificity and sensitivity.

Sequenced by immunoSEQ multiplex PCR; TCRdb stores in-frame clones only, minus some. The sample yields roughly 73,000 clones, approximately 96% seen once. The ends were cut back, 1 base at V and 6 bases at J, with 10 bases in the middle. The CDR3 has 13 amino acids. Germline CDR1 reads MDHEN; CDR2 reads SYDVKM. The chain employs TRBV28 and TRBJ2-7, with D perhaps TRBD2 (6 bases). The sequencing sample was made of PBMCs. The TCR originated in a man younger than 35 in good health and CMV-seronegative. The CDR3 nucleotides read TGTGCCAGCAGTTTATTCCAGGGAGGCGAGCAGTACTTC. Protein product: CASSLFQGGEQYF.